What follows are 19 T cell receptor beta chains derived from one specimen sequenced in a study of blood T cell repertoires in COVID-19. The data were produced by immunoSEQ multiplex PCR, yet TCRdb's version contains in-frame clones alone and is incomplete. The table lists about 210,000 clones, approximately 85% of them singletons. The specimen sequenced was peripheral blood. Receptor source: a woman aged 80 or older with acute or convalescent COVID-19.

This chain links TRBV6-5 with TRBJ2-1; 7 nucleotides match TRBD1. Germline-derived CDR1 and CDR2 are MNHEY and SVGAGI. Losses at the gene ends were 0 bases for V and 6 bases for J; bases not matched to a gene: 5. The CDR3 is 15 residues long. CDR3 in DNA: TGTGCCAGCAGTTACTCCCCGGGACAGCGCAATGAGCAGTTCTTC. Translating gives CASSYSPGQRNEQFF.

The rearrangement uses TRBV5-1 and TRBJ2-1, with 9 bases fitting TRBD2. Germline CDR1 is SGHRS and CDR2 is YFSETQ. The ends lost 1 base at V and 4 bases at J; junction bases unmatched: 0. The CDR3 totals 14 residues. DNA of the CDR3: TGCGCCAGCAGCTTGACTAGCGGGTACAATGAGCAGTTCTTC. Translation: CASSLTSGYNEQFF.

This chain links TRBV5-1 with TRBJ1-5, with TRBD1 as a possible D gene (6 bases). Germline-derived CDR1 and CDR2 are SGHRS and YFSETQ. Trimming took off 4 bases at V and 6 bases at J, with 11 bases between the two ends. The CDR3 has 13 amino acids. As DNA, the CDR3 is TGCGCCAGCAGCGCGGGGGCGAGTCAGCCCCAGCATTTT. It codes for CASSAGASQPQHF.

This chain links TRBV30 with TRBJ2-7, with D possibly matching TRBD2 (5 bases). The CDR3 contains 13 residues. Trimming removed 3 bases at V and 3 bases at J, with 12 bases between. Germline loops: CDR1 GTSNPN, CDR2 SVGIG (reference sequence). CDR3 amino acids: CAWSPPGNYEQYF. In nucleotides, the CDR3 is TGTGCCTGGAGCCCCCCCGGGAACTACGAGCAGTACTTC.

The chain combines TRBV5-1 with TRBJ2-1; 8 positions match TRBD2. Germline CDR1 reads SGHRS; CDR2 reads YFSETQ. This CDR3 has 15 residues. The trim removed 2 bases at V and 6 bases at J, leaving 7 bases unmatched. CDR3 nucleotide sequence: TGCGCCAGCAGCTTACTAGCGGAGACCTTCAATGAGCAGTTCTTC. This encodes CASSLLAETFNEQFF.

The CDR3 is CASSPVSGSGSTDTQYF. Written as DNA, the CDR3 is TGTGCCAGCTCACCCGTAAGCGGGTCGGGTAGCACAGATACGCAGTATTTT. The chain employs TRBV18 and TRBJ2-3, with D maybe TRBD2 (6 bases). The CDR3 spans 17 residues. Trimming stripped 3 bases from V and 0 bases from J, with 16 bases between. CDR1 and CDR2 (germline): KGHSH, LQKENI.

V gene TRBV18 combines with J gene TRBJ2-3, with 11 bases identical to TRBD2. CDR3 length: 17 amino acids. The V gene's germline CDR1 is KGHSH and CDR2 LQKENI. J gave up 2 bases and V 1 base, and 5 bases lay outside the gene matches. The CDR3 bases are TGTGCCAGCTCACCACGAGGTAGCGGGAGGGACACAGATACGCAGTATTTT. Residues: CASSPRGSGRDTDTQYF.

The rearrangement joins TRBV19 to TRBJ1-2, with D hard to call. Trimming stripped 3 bases from V and 2 bases from J, with 7 bases between. Germline V gives CDR1 LNHDA, CDR2 SQIVND (reference sequence). This CDR3 contains 13 residues. The CDR3 DNA is TGTGCCAGTAGTATGGGGAGGAACTATGGCTACACCTTC. Amino acids: CASSMGRNYGYTF. Variable domain in full (rest from reference TRBV19 and TRBJ1-2): DGGITQSPKYLFRKEGQNVTLSCEQNLNHDAMYWYRQDPGQGLRLIYYSQIVNDFQKGDIAEGYSVSREKKESFPLTVTSAQKNPTAFYLCASSMGRNYGYTFGSGTRLTVV.

This clone was found a few times. The chain has TRBV11-3 and TRBJ1-2, with D perhaps matching TRBD1 (6 bases). The CDR3 consists of 18 residues. In germline, CDR1 is SGHNT, CDR2 YENEEA. V was cut by 0 bases and J by 3 bases, with 20 bases left in between. CDR3 sequence reads: CASSLEGLRGPLHYGYTF. The CDR3 DNA is TGTGCCAGCAGCTTAGAAGGCCTCAGGGGCCCTCTCCACTATGGCTACACCTTC.

The rearrangement links TRBV6-5 to TRBJ2-3; no definite D call. Trimming removed 3 bases at V and 5 bases at J, with 3 bases between. The CDR3 runs to 11 residues. CDR1 is MNHEY, CDR2 SVGAGI, per germline. The CDR3 DNA sequence: TGTGCCAGCAGTTATAGAGATACGCAGTATTTT. It translates to CASSYRDTQYF.

V and J are TRBV5-1 and TRBJ2-2, with D tentatively TRBD1 (5 bases). Germline CDR1 SGHRS, CDR2 YFSETQ. The CDR3 consists of 14 residues. Trimming took 0 bases from V and 4 from J, leaving 7 bases between them. The CDR3 coding sequence is TGCGCCAGCAGCTTGGCCCAGGGCACCGGGGAGCTGTTTTTT. The encoded protein is CASSLAQGTGELFF.

V is TRBV30 and J is TRBJ2-1, with 13 bases aligning to TRBD2. The trim removed 7 bases at V and 9 bases at J, leaving 9 bases unmatched. Germline values: CDR1 GTSNPN, CDR2 SVGIG (reference sequence). CDR3 length: 14 residues. The CDR3 DNA sequence: TGTGCCTCCCAGACTAGCGGGAGGATCGGTGAGCAGTTCTTC. It specifies CASQTSGRIGEQFF. Together with reference TRBV30 and TRBJ2-1, the CDR3 gives the full variable domain: SQTIHQWPATLVQPVGSPLSLECTVEGTSNPNLYWYRQAAGRGLQLLFYSVGIGQISSEVPQNLSASRPQDRQFILSSKKLLLSDSGFYLCASQTSGRIGEQFFGPGTRLTVL.

This chain joins TRBV6-5 and TRBJ1-2; 7 bases fit TRBD1. This CDR3 spans 13 amino acids. Germline CDR1 reads MNHEY; CDR2 reads SVGAGI. The V gene end was trimmed by 5 bases and the J gene end by 2 bases; junction bases not matched to a gene: 2. The CDR3 here is CASSTDRNYGYTF. CDR3 sequence (DNA): TGTGCCAGCAGTACGGACAGGAACTATGGCTACACCTTC.

The chain carries TRBV5-6 and TRBJ1-6, with TRBD1 matching over 9 bases. Germline CDR1 is SGHDT and CDR2 is YYEEEE. The CDR3 has 14 residues. V gave up 4 bases and J gave up 7 bases; unmatched junction bases: 3. Here the CDR3 DNA reads TGTGCCAGCAGCCCCGGGACAGGGAATTCACCCCTCCACTTT. It translates to CASSPGTGNSPLHF.

The chain joins TRBV6-5 to TRBJ2-7; 11 bases are shared with TRBD1. V shed 7 bases and J 7 bases; nucleotides not matched to a gene: 12. Germline CDR1 and CDR2: MNHEY and SVGAGI. There are 15 residues in the CDR3. In DNA form, the CDR3 reads TGTGCCAGCAATAACACCGGGACAGGGGGTGGAGAGCAGTACTTC. It specifies CASNNTGTGGGEQYF.

This chain uses TRBV4-3 with TRBJ2-5, with 12 bases aligning to TRBD2. Germline CDR1 is LGHNA and CDR2 is YSLEER. The CDR3 sequence is 15 residues long. The ends lost 2 bases at V and 9 bases at J; junction bases unmatched: 7. The CDR3 reads CASSQSLAGGGAQYF. CDR3 in DNA: TGCGCCAGCAGCCAATCACTAGCGGGGGGAGGGGCCCAGTACTTC.

The V call is TRBV19, the J call TRBJ2-1, with 7 bases fitting TRBD2. J was trimmed by 9 bases and V by 4 bases; bases with no gene match: 9. This CDR3 is 14 amino acids long. Germline V gene sequence: CDR1 LNHDA, CDR2 SQIVND (reference sequence). Here the CDR3 reads CASSNRLAGTEQFF. For the CDR3, the DNA is TGTGCCAGTAGTAATAGACTAGCAGGTACTGAGCAGTTCTTC.

This sequence joins TRBV19 and TRBJ1-1, with 7 bases matching TRBD1. With 6 bases clipped from V and 0 bases from J, the junction kept 10 bases outside the gene matches. This CDR3 comprises 16 residues. In germline, CDR1 is LNHDA, CDR2 SQIVND (reference sequence). The CDR3: CASRDRGLSMNTEAFF. CDR3 nucleotide sequence: TGTGCCAGTAGGGATAGGGGGCTTTCTATGAACACTGAAGCTTTCTTT.

CDR3 DNA: TGTGCCAGCAGCCAACAGGGGGTGAACCAGCCCCAGCATTTT. It translates to CASSQQGVNQPQHF. The chain couples TRBV6-5 to TRBJ1-5; 8 nucleotides match TRBD1. Germline V CDR1 and CDR2: MNHEY, SVGAGI. The CDR3 loop spans 14 amino acids. Trimming took 6 bases from V and 7 from J; bases not matched to a gene: 8.